This T cell receptor beta chain stems from a study of CD8 T cells in Susac syndrome. Trimming stripped 7 bases from V and 0 bases from J, with 22 bases between. Germline CDR1 and CDR2: SQVTM and ANQGSEA. The CDR3 contains 16 residues. Random hexamers were used to reverse transcribe an amount of roughly 0.45 to 1 ug RNA. TCRdb recomputed calls from the immunoSEQ multiplex PCR reads with MiXCR, one row per CDR3 protein. The sample holds 300,000 or so distinct CDR3 sequences; roughly 94% are singletons and the top ten take more than 0.06%. The source of this sequence is a human donor with multiple sclerosis. V usage is TRBV29-1 and J usage is TRBJ2-7; maybe TRBD2 (6 bases). The sample consisted of CD4+ T cells from PBMCs. For the CDR3, the DNA is TGCAGCGCCTCGAGTATCGGGTGGGGGGACTCCTACGAGCAGTACTTC. This encodes CSASSIGWGDSYEQYF.